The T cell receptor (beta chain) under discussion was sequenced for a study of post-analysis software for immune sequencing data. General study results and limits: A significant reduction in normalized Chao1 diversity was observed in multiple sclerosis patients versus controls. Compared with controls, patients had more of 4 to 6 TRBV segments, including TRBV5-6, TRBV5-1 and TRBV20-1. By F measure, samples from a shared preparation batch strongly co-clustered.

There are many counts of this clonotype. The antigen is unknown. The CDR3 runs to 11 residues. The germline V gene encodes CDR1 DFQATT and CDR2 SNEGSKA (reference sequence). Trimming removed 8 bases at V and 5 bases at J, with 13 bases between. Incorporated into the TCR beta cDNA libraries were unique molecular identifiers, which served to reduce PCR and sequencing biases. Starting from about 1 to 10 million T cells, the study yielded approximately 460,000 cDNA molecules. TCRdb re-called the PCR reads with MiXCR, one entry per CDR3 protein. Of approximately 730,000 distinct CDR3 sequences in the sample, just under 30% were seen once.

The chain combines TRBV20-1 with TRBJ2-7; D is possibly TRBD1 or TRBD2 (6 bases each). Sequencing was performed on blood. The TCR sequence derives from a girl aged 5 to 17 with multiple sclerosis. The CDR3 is CSTRGGNEQYF. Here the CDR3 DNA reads TGCAGTACCCGAGGGGGGAACGAGCAGTACTTC.